Described below is a single T cell receptor (beta chain) sequence and its context. Its antigen specificity is not known. One end of the junction varies from germline; a read error may be responsible. This entry comes from a study of cytomegalovirus exposure and HLA in healthy donors (dated by TCRdb to 2015 to 2018). Notes on the research overall: An earlier analysis of a few hundred of the donors reported roughly 300 Gb of sequence data and around 120 million unique TCR beta sequences obtained from about 170 million T cells. Roughly 300 gigabases of sequencing data and 70 million to 85 million unique TCR sequences were included in an early release covering roughly 600 HLA-typed donors. The genetic ancestry cluster associated with self-reported Caucasian donors included 81% of the roughly 360 genotyped donors. The study aimed to test whether cataloging public T cell receptors could reveal signatures of past pathogen exposure. The study profiled the T cell repertoires of 500 to 800 subjects by immunosequencing and related them to cytomegalovirus serostatus. Besides the first cohort of about 730 subjects, a separate validation cohort made up of about 120 different subjects was used. To predict cytomegalovirus infection status, the study brought together high-throughput TCR immunosequencing, statistical association of individual TCRs with disease status, and machine learning. A later analysis re-examined previously published TCR beta repertoires from more than 650 donors and added high-resolution HLA genotyping to investigate patterns of TCR occurrence. In the later analysis, no new phenotypic data were used to find candidate immune exposures; instead, reliance was placed on TCR beta sequences and their occurrence across donors. In an earlier analysis of 587 of the donors, high-throughput TCR beta sequencing was used to judge whether each TCR beta V gene segment behaved as functional or pseudogenic. Donor age, sex, ethnicity and CMV serostatus were compiled alongside the repertoire data. Genome-wide SNP genotypes for about three fifths of the roughly 670 donors were used in a later genetic analysis, which treated that subset as a discovery cohort. Every repertoire in the discovery cohort had been generated on one and the same sequencing platform. Both class I and class II loci were covered by HLA typing, at four-digit resolution. Typing coverage varied by locus: roughly 620-640 donors for A, B, C, DRB1 and DQB1; approximately 500 for DQA1; around 570 for DPA1; around 450 for DPB1. About 5 DR-DQ haplotypes were handled as single units for association and clustering, since linkage in the cohort was strong. On average, about 240,000 unique TCR beta nucleotide sequences were sequenced per donor among about 400 genotyped donors of the cohort, with roughly a sixth of those sequences being non-productive. The study at large found these results: In an earlier analysis of several hundred of the donors, most TCR beta V segments were observed in productive rearrangements about 87% or about 30% of the time, broadly matching IMGT annotations. An association between a missense DCLRE1C variant and V-gene and J-gene trimming of TCR beta chains was found in a later genetic analysis and replicated in an independent cohort. At a false discovery rate of 0.05, a later analysis linked 15,000 to 20,000 TCR beta sequences to specific HLA alleles. Strong co-occurrence of HLA alleles, especially DR and DQ, made assigning TCR associations to individual alleles difficult. A further reported finding was that TCR beta sequences accurately predicted the HLA-A and HLA-B alleles for most subjects in the first cohort. In a later analysis, several top co-occurrence clusters were reported to appear linked to parvovirus B19, influenza, CMV and Epstein-Barr virus. A cluster of highly shared sequence variants was judged likely to be a technical artifact of the sequencing pipeline. For the cohort, immune exposure information was limited to CMV serostatus. Because the 87-base-pair reads could not distinguish some IMGT-functional V segments, including TRBV6-2 and TRBV6-3, those segments were excluded. Across donors, most TCR sequences were observed very rarely, whereas some public TCRs were present in many individuals. Over 15 rarely observed V segments, including chromosome 9 orphons, were excluded from the earlier analysis of about 600 of the donors because counts were too low. Linkage disequilibrium might explain the correlated functional status among segregating V segments, but an unknown experimental factor could not be ruled out. A later genetic analysis reported fewer N-insertions in productive TCRs among donors in an Asian-associated ancestry cluster than the roughly 700-donor mean. The authors suggested that the approach could potentially be generalized to other disease states and immunological phenotypes. In a later analysis, most CMV-associated TCR beta chains were found to appear HLA-restricted, with HLA associations seemingly driven largely by CMV exposure. The classifier was reported to diagnose cytomegalovirus status with high specificity and sensitivity in both the original cohort and the validation cohort. In the study, about 150 TCR beta chains were listed as associated with cytomegalovirus. The cohort was sequenced for TCR beta chains only, and without alpha or paired-chain data the features that could be detected were limited. Because HLA typing was unavailable for some donors at each locus, only the typed subset was used in association tests. A later analysis found that HLA-associated TCR beta chains were more clonally expanded and had lower generation probabilities than equally common non-associated chains. A later analysis found that TCR association rates varied across HLA loci, with DRB1 alleles showing the most associated TCRs and HLA-C alleles the fewest. In vitro tests confirmed that three of the cytomegalovirus-associated TCR beta chains recognize cytomegalovirus antigens. Sequencing depth was assumed to be roughly uniform across donors in the presence/absence analyses, though that assumption may not hold.

In total, 600 or so healthy bone marrow donors made up the cohort. All cohort members were sampled while nominally healthy, although unrecorded immune exposures were likely present. The donor was CMV seropositive and belonged to the group of over 250 seropositive cohort members. A peripheral blood sample was collected from each donor, and TCR beta sequencing was performed on peripheral blood mononuclear cells. The Qiagen DNeasy Blood Extraction Kit was used to extract genomic DNA from the blood cell samples. The library came from the immunoSEQ multiplex PCR assay. A mixture of 60 forward primers for TCR Vbeta segments and 13 reverse primers for TCR Jbeta segments was used in the multiplex PCR. The CDR3 region of rearranged TCR beta genes was amplified from genomic DNA with a multiplex PCR assay. The amplified TCR beta libraries were sequenced on the Illumina HiSeq System as 87-base-pair reads. The authors' pipeline ran thus. In a later analysis, roughly 80 million unique TCR beta chains were counted across the approximately 640 repertoires, and roughly 10 million of these chains were shared by at least two donors. A nearest-neighbor algorithm error-corrected the raw reads and collapsed the reads into unique sequences, merging closely related sequences to remove PCR and sequencing errors. V, D and J gene segments were assigned by aligning CDR3 sequences to IMGT reference sequences. Each retained sequence needed at least a six-nucleotide match to both a V gene segment and a J gene segment. Rearrangements were classified as productive when the CDR3 lacked stop codons and remained in frame with V and J, and all other rearrangements were classified as non-productive. CDR3 was defined by IMGT convention, running from the second conserved V-encoded cysteine to the conserved J-encoded phenylalanine. The earlier analysis of a few hundred of the donors excluded sequences that lacked an unambiguous match to a single V gene segment. In an earlier analysis of approximately 500 of the donors, a V segment was called functional when productive rearrangements were above 56.7%, and segregating when the standard deviation between donors exceeded 5%. A statistical classification framework was built for diagnosing cytomegalovirus status from the catalog of TCR beta chain sequences. In a later analysis, V and J genes were assigned by comparing TCR nucleotide sequences against IMGT/GENE-DB human TR gene sequences. Using the TCRdist pipeline, a later analysis assigned CDR3 sequences along with most-parsimonious VDJ recombination scenarios. In a later analysis, each TCR beta chain was defined by its CDR3 amino acid sequence together with its V-gene family, and reads lacking a unique V-gene family were excluded. A later analysis removed 500 to 650 highly shared, low-generation-probability nucleotide sequences to deal with suspected cross-contamination and a sequencing artifact. In a later analysis, a clonal expansion index for each public chain was calculated from normalized within-repertoire ranks of inferred template counts. Generation probabilities in a later analysis came from a VDJ recombination model fitted to out-of-frame rearrangements, and those results were checked against IGoR. A later analysis scored TCR-TCR, TCR-HLA and TCR-CMV co-occurrence with hypergeometric tests, applying a repertoire-size bias correction to TCR pairs. False discovery rates were estimated in a later analysis by permuting HLA or CMV assignments 20 times. A later analysis grouped co-occurring TCRs with DBSCAN, adding TCRdist sequence similarity when clustering within HLA-allele-positive subsets. Repertoires with fewer than 30,000 or more than 120,000 public chains were left out of co-occurrence clustering, as were five repertoires with anomalous nucleotide sharing. TCRdb re-hosts the immuneACCESS table, in-frame sequences only. Its copies lack some clones; in the studies checked, an unresolved V gene accounts for under half of them, and the cause for the rest is not known. V, J and clone size were drawn from that table, and D and trimming were deduced from the DNA. This sample is represented by around 91,000 clones; around 80% of them were singletons. The ten largest clones capture around 4.4% of the sample.

Looking up the germline V gene yields CDR1 SGHDT and CDR2 YYEEEE. The CDR3 has 15 amino acids, counting the end cysteine and phenylalanine. Of the read, only the CDR3 DNA is kept; its 45 bases are in frame from base 1. The TCR originated in a male donor in good health and CMV-seropositive. This chain is built from TRBV5-6 and TRBJ1-2; TRBD1 matches 9 bases in the middle. Sample: PBMCs. The nucleotides read TGTGCCAGCAGCGCCGGGGCCGGGACAGGGCTCAAAGCGGGCTTC. This yields the protein CASSAGAGTGLKAGF. The full variable domain, with segments outside the CDR3 supplied by the reference TRBV5-6 and TRBJ1-2 proteins, appears as DAGVTQSPTHLIKTRGQQVTLRCSPKSGHDTVSWYQQALGQGPQFIFQYYEEEERQRGNFPDRFSGHQFPNYSSELNVNALLLGDSALYLCASSAGAGTGLKAGFGSGTRLTVV.